The clone carrying this T cell receptor (beta chain) appeared a single time. The length of the CDR3 is 15 residues. Germline CDR1 and CDR2: SGHTA and FQGTGA. V dropped 2 bases and J dropped 8; count of bases not matched to a gene: 6. The source of the sample is a study of control samples from healthy donors and cancer patients. Measured with immunoSEQ multiplex PCR; TCRdb has only the in-frame clones, and not every one. The data contain some 100,000 clones, approximately 90% of them singletons. The clonotype was recovered from a woman between 50 and 59 years old in good health. The chain uses TRBV7-3 and TRBJ2-1, with 10 bases matching TRBD1. The sequencing sample was made of blood. CDR3 DNA sequence: TGTGCCAGCAGCTTACGACAGGGGGCTTTCGATGAGCAGTTCTTC. It is translated as CASSLRQGAFDEQFF.